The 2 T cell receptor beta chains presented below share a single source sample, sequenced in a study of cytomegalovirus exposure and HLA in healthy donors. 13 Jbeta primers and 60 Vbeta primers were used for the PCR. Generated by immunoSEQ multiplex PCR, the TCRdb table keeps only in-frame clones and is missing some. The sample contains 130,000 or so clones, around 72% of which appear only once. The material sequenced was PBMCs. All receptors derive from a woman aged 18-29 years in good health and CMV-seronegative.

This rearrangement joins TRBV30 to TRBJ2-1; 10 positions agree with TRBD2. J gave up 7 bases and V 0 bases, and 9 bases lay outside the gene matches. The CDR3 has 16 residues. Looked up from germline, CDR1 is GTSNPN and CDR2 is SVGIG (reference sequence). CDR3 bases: TGTGCCTGGAGTGTACTGGGACTAGCGCGACGAAATGAGCAGTTCTTC. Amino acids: CAWSVLGLARRNEQFF.

The CDR3: CASSSGLAGYEQYF. CDR3 nucleotide sequence: TGTGCCAGCAGCTCCGGACTAGCGGGATACGAGCAGTACTTC. V and J are TRBV11-2 and TRBJ2-7; TRBD2 matches at 12 bases. Germline V gene lookup returns CDR1 SGHAT and CDR2 FQNNGV. The V segment lost 4 bases and the J segment 4 bases; nucleotides outside the gene matches: 2. CDR3 length: 14 amino acids.